This passage covers 32 T cell receptor beta chains from one sample sequenced in a study of blood T cell repertoires in COVID-19. Assay used: immunoSEQ multiplex PCR; TCRdb lists only in-frame clones, some missing. The sample records about 440,000 clones, about 89% being singletons. Sequencing was carried out using peripheral blood. The source of these receptors is a woman aged 25 to 39 with acute or convalescent COVID-19.

This chain joins TRBV5-1 and TRBJ2-3; no firm D call. This CDR3 contains 13 residues. The germline V gene encodes CDR1 SGHRS and CDR2 YFSETQ. Trimming took 4 bases from V and 6 from J, leaving 12 bases between them. The DNA of the CDR3 is TGCGCCAGCAGCCTCCGTTCCTCTGATACGCAGTATTTT. Protein: CASSLRSSDTQYF.

The chain links TRBV28 to TRBJ1-5; 8 bases are a match to TRBD1. The germline V gene has CDR1 MDHEN and CDR2 SYDVKM. Trimming cost V 8 bases and J 0 bases; bases outside gene matches: 12. This CDR3 spans 17 amino acids. In nucleotides, the CDR3 is TGTGCCAGCGGGGACAGGAGGCTTAGTAGTAGCAATCAGCCCCAGCATTTT. This gives the protein CASGDRRLSSSNQPQHF.

The chain recombines TRBV18 with TRBJ2-2; TRBD1 might be the D (6 bases). V shed 0 bases and J shed 0 bases, with 11 bases lying between them. The CDR3 consists of 17 residues. CDR1 and CDR2 (germline): KGHSH, LQKENI. CDR3 in amino acids: CASSPPVGGANTGELFF. CDR3 bases: TGTGCCAGCTCACCACCGGTAGGGGGAGCGAACACCGGGGAGCTGTTTTTT.

The V and J genes are TRBV28 and TRBJ1-3, with D possibly matching TRBD1 (5 bases). Between the trimmed V and J ends, which lost 4 bases and 0 bases, there was a span of 13 bases. Germline lookup yields CDR1 MDHEN and CDR2 SYDVKM. The CDR3 runs to 16 residues. The CDR3 spells CASSSTAFTSGNTIYF. CDR3 sequence (DNA): TGTGCCAGCAGTTCGACAGCCTTCACCTCTGGAAACACCATATATTTT.

The chain joins TRBV23-1 to TRBJ2-7; tentative D call: TRBD2 (5 bases). TRBV23-1 is treated as an ORF (open reading frame) with a function not yet certain. V lost 8 bases and J 2 bases, leaving 13 bases between the germline ends. The CDR3 runs to 13 residues. DNA for the CDR3: TGCGCCAGCGGGCCAGGAGGCCCCTACGAGCAGTACTTC. Its translation is CASGPGGPYEQYF.

This chain links TRBV7-2 with TRBJ2-5, with D perhaps matching TRBD1 (6 bases). Per the germline V gene, CDR1 is SGHTA and CDR2 is FQGNSA. V lost 2 bases, J lost 0 bases, and 7 bases lay in between. This CDR3 has 14 residues. CDR3 sequence (DNA): TGTGCCAGCAGCTTAACAGGGTACCAAGAGACCCAGTACTTC. It specifies CASSLTGYQETQYF.

The gene calls are TRBV4-1 and TRBJ1-3; weak D call: TRBD1 (5 bases). The CDR3 covers 17 residues. Trimming took 4 bases from V and 0 from J, leaving 16 bases between them. In germline, CDR1 is MGHRA, CDR2 YSYEKL. This chain's CDR3 is CASSRGPQGDSGNTIYF. The CDR3 DNA reads as TGCGCCAGCAGCCGAGGACCCCAGGGTGACTCTGGAAACACCATATATTTT.

J is TRBJ2-3 and V is TRBV19; 7 bases agree with TRBD2. Germline values: CDR1 LNHDA, CDR2 SQIVND (reference sequence). V lost 3 bases, J lost 3 bases, and 15 bases stayed unmatched. This CDR3 is built from 18 residues. The CDR3 protein is CASSIPVGGVEETDTQYF. The DNA of the CDR3 is TGTGCCAGTAGTATCCCGGTGGGGGGGGTCGAAGAAACAGATACGCAGTATTTT.

The rearrangement links TRBV5-1 to TRBJ2-5, with D perhaps TRBD2 (6 bases). Trimming shortened V by 6 bases and J by 7 bases, and 19 bases separated the two germline ends. Germline V gene lookup returns CDR1 SGHRS and CDR2 YFSETQ. This CDR3 has 14 residues. CDR3 region: CASTLGGAAGTQYF. The CDR3 DNA sequence: TGCGCCAGCACCCTGGGAGGTGCGGCTGGGACCCAGTACTTC.

The chain employs TRBV6-1 and TRBJ2-3; D not certain. The CDR3 has 17 residues. The germline V gene encodes CDR1 MNHNS and CDR2 SASEGT. Deletions cut 2 bases from V and 1 base from J, with 16 bases between. The CDR3 sequence: CASSETPSFVGTDTQYF. Written as DNA, the CDR3 is TGTGCCAGCAGTGAAACACCGTCGTTCGTTGGCACAGATACGCAGTATTTT.

The J gene is TRBJ1-2, the V gene TRBV5-6; 8 bases align to TRBD1. The CDR3 sequence is 16 residues long. J was trimmed by 4 bases and V by 2 bases; bases with no gene match: 10. Germline V gives CDR1 SGHDT, CDR2 YYEEEE. The CDR3 protein is CASSFLSDRGTYGYTF. The CDR3 DNA reads TGTGCCAGCAGCTTTCTTTCCGACAGGGGCACCTATGGCTACACCTTC.

The V call is TRBV19, the J call TRBJ1-3; no definite D call. Looked up from germline, CDR1 is LNHDA and CDR2 is SQIVND (reference sequence). The V gene lost 7 bases and the J gene lost 0 bases, with 13 bases spanning the gap. The CDR3 consists of 15 residues. DNA for the CDR3: TGTGCCAGTACCTACCGCACCTACTCTGGAAACACCATATATTTT. Its translation is CASTYRTYSGNTIYF.

V and J are TRBV28 and TRBJ1-5, with D unclear. The CDR3 spans 18 residues. V was pared by 2 bases and J by 0 bases, with 17 bases between. The V gene's germline CDR1 is MDHEN and CDR2 SYDVKM. CDR3 bases: TGTGCCAGCAGTTTACCCCCCAACGGGGTATATAGCAATCAGCCCCAGCATTTT. It yields the protein CASSLPPNGVYSNQPQHF.

The gene calls are TRBV4-2 and TRBJ2-2, with D tentatively TRBD2 (7 bases). Trimming stripped 3 bases from V and 4 bases from J, with 21 bases between. CDR1 and CDR2 (germline): LGHNA, YNFKEQ. This CDR3 is built from 18 residues. The CDR3 region has the DNA TGTGCCAGCAGCCAGTTTCATGTCGGGGGGCTGGGCACCGGGGAGCTGTTTTTT. Protein: CASSQFHVGGLGTGELFF.

This clone came up once. This chain uses TRBV4-1 with TRBJ1-2; a possible D gene is TRBD1 (6 bases). V was trimmed by 4 bases and J by 0 bases, leaving 15 bases between them. The CDR3 length is 16 residues. CDR1 MGHRA and CDR2 YSYEKL come from the germline V gene. The CDR3 DNA sequence: TGCGCCAGCAGCCGGACAACAGGGTCAACTAACTATGGCTACACCTTC. Its protein is CASSRTTGSTNYGYTF.

J is TRBJ2-7 and V is TRBV13; D unclear. CDR3 length: 13 residues. Looked up from germline, CDR1 is PRHDT and CDR2 is FYEKMQ (reference sequence). Trimming took 6 bases from V and 0 from J, leaving 9 bases between them. CDR3 sequence: CASSSPISYEQYF. CDR3 nucleotide sequence: TGTGCCAGCAGTAGTCCTATCTCCTACGAGCAGTACTTC.

This rearrangement joins TRBV6-6 to TRBJ1-5, with D perhaps TRBD1 (6 bases). CDR3 length equals 14 residues. V was clipped by 0 bases and J by 7 bases, with 10 bases between them. CDR1 MNHNY and CDR2 SVGAGI come from the germline V gene (reference sequence). The CDR3 region has the DNA TGTGCCAGCAGTTACTCCGGGGGGGCGCAGCCCCAGCATTTT. It codes for CASSYSGGAQPQHF.

CDR3 sequence reads: CASSYRDISTDTQYF. CDR3 bases: TGTGCCAGCAGCTACCGGGACATCAGCACAGATACGCAGTATTTT. The rearrangement links TRBV7-9 to TRBJ2-3; maybe TRBD1 (6 bases). This CDR3 contains 15 residues. Germline V gene sequence: CDR1 SEHNR, CDR2 FQNEAQ (reference sequence). The V gene lost 4 bases and the J gene lost 0 bases, with 11 bases spanning the gap.

In its sample, this clone was seen once. The chain has TRBV3-1 (or the pseudogene TRBV3-2) and TRBJ2-5, with TRBD2 as a possible D gene (5 bases). Germline V gene data show CDR1 as LGHDT and CDR2 as YNNKEL (reference sequence). The CDR3 covers 17 residues. V was pared by 4 bases and J by 3 bases, with 21 bases between. CDR3 in DNA: TGTGCCAGCAGCCTTTATAGCCTTACGCTAGCAGAAGAGACCCAGTACTTC. Amino acid sequence: CASSLYSLTLAEETQYF.

The rearrangement uses TRBV4-1 and TRBJ2-7; a possible D gene is TRBD2 (6 bases). The germline V and J ends were trimmed by 4 bases and 5 bases, with 15 bases remaining between them. The CDR3 runs to 14 residues. Germline lookup yields CDR1 MGHRA and CDR2 YSYEKL. The CDR3 sequence is CASSPGGGSNEQYF. The CDR3 DNA is TGCGCCAGCAGCCCCGGCGGAGGGAGCAACGAGCAGTACTTC.

The rearrangement links TRBV5-1 to TRBJ2-1, with 9 bases lining up with TRBD1. Germline V CDR1 and CDR2: SGHRS, YFSETQ. This CDR3 comprises 16 residues. V shed 4 bases, J shed 4 bases, and the junction held 9 bases outside the gene matches. CDR3 sequence (DNA): TGCGCCAGCAGCGTTACTGGACAGGGGACTTACAATGAGCAGTTCTTC. Translation gives CASSVTGQGTYNEQFF. Full variable domain (missing parts from reference TRBV5-1 and TRBJ2-1): KAGVTQTPRYLIKTRGQQVTLSCSPISGHRSVSWYQQTPGQGLQFLFEYFSETQRNKGNFPGRFSGRQFSNSRSEMNVSTLELGDSALYLCASSVTGQGTYNEQFFGPGTRLTVL.

The chain uses TRBV20-1 and TRBJ2-1; TRBD2 agrees at 10 bases. The trim removed 3 bases at V and 10 bases at J, leaving 12 bases unmatched. The CDR3 length is 15 residues. Germline CDR1 reads DFQATT; CDR2 reads SNEGSKA (reference sequence). CDR3 loop: CSASRTSGARGEQFF. CDR3 nucleotides: TGCAGTGCTAGTAGGACTAGCGGTGCCAGGGGCGAGCAGTTCTTC.

The genes are TRBV20-1 and TRBJ1-5; the D gene is possibly TRBD1 (5 bases). The V end was cut by 3 bases, the J end by 4 bases, with 19 bases between. CDR1 is DFQATT and CDR2 is SNEGSKA in the germline V gene (reference sequence). The CDR3 is 16 residues long. The CDR3: CSASPVTGRQNQPQHF. As DNA, the CDR3 is TGCAGTGCTAGTCCGGTAACAGGAAGGCAGAATCAGCCCCAGCATTTT.

This clone came up once. The chain has TRBV19 and TRBJ2-1; D unresolved. Per germline, CDR1 LNHDA and CDR2 SQIVND (reference sequence). The CDR3 consists of 12 residues. Trimming removed 6 bases at V and 4 bases at J, with 7 bases between. DNA for the CDR3: TGTGCCAGTAGCCGTCAGTACAATGAGCAGTTCTTC. This encodes CASSRQYNEQFF.

V and J are TRBV5-4 and TRBJ2-1; 7 bases match TRBD1. There are 15 residues in the CDR3. V was clipped by 4 bases and J by 2 bases; unmatched bases: 6. The germline V gene encodes CDR1 SGHNT and CDR2 YYREEE (reference sequence). The CDR3 DNA is TGTGCCAGCAGCCCGACAGGGACCCCCTACAATGAGCAGTTCTTC. It is translated as CASSPTGTPYNEQFF.

V and J are TRBV25-1 and TRBJ2-2; no clear D. Between the trimmed V and J ends, which lost 9 bases and 5 bases, there was a span of 7 bases. Germline V gene lookup returns CDR1 MGHDK and CDR2 SYGVNS. The CDR3 spans 11 residues. The CDR3 bases are TGTGCCAGTTCGTTTACCGGGGAGCTGTTTTTT. Protein sequence: CASSFTGELFF. Full variable domain (outside the CDR3, taken from reference TRBV25-1 and TRBJ2-2): EADIYQTPRYLVIGTGKKITLECSQTMGHDKMYWYQQDPGMELHLIHYSYGVNSTEKGDLSSESTVSRIRTEHFPLTLESARPSHTSQYLCASSFTGELFFGEGSRLTVL.

The CDR3, as DNA: TGTGCCAGCAGTGAAATGGGGGGATCCGAGCAGTACTTC. Translated, it gives CASSEMGGSEQYF. The chain links TRBV2 to TRBJ2-7; tentatively, D is TRBD2 (6 bases). The length of the CDR3 is 13 residues. Trimming cost V 2 bases and J 6 bases, with 11 bases left between them. CDR1 SNHLY and CDR2 FYNNEI come from the germline V gene.

The chain is built from TRBV5-1 and TRBJ1-2; 9 bases match TRBD1. Unmatched junction bases numbered 6, after V lost 4 bases and J lost 8 bases. Looked up from germline, CDR1 is SGHRS and CDR2 is YFSETQ. There are 13 residues in the CDR3. CDR3 coding DNA: TGCGCCAGCAGCCTCGGACAGGGGCAAGGCTACACCTTC. Amino acids: CASSLGQGQGYTF.

This chain connects TRBV5-6 to TRBJ2-5; a possible D gene is TRBD2 (5 bases). The CDR3 length is 15 residues. Germline CDR1 SGHDT, CDR2 YYEEEE. V gave up 2 bases and J gave up 4 bases, with 15 bases separating them. The CDR3 here is CASSFIGSRGETQYF. DNA of the CDR3: TGTGCCAGCAGCTTTATAGGCTCTCGGGGAGAGACCCAGTACTTC.

This chain connects TRBV30 to TRBJ2-7; TRBD2 might be the D (5 bases). Germline V gene lookup returns CDR1 GTSNPN and CDR2 SVGIG (reference sequence). With 0 bases removed from V and 0 bases from J, the gap between germline ends came to 9 bases. The CDR3 is 14 amino acids. The CDR3 loop is CAWSVRGSSYEQYF. CDR3 nucleotide sequence: TGTGCCTGGAGTGTACGAGGGAGCTCCTACGAGCAGTACTTC.

This clone appeared a few times. This rearrangement joins TRBV6-5 to TRBJ2-2; tentatively, D is TRBD2 (5 bases). The CDR3 runs 14 residues. Trimming left V 7 bases short and J 4 bases short, with 13 bases between. Germline V CDR1 and CDR2: MNHEY, SVGAGI. This chain's CDR3 is CASTRGSGTGELFF. The CDR3 DNA reads as TGTGCCAGCACTCGGGGATCGGGCACCGGGGAGCTGTTTTTT.

This chain links TRBV6-5 with TRBJ2-3; D may be TRBD2 (6 bases). The V and J ends lost 2 bases and 5 bases respectively, with 17 bases between them. The CDR3 has 16 residues. Germline CDR1 is MNHEY and CDR2 is SVGAGI. CDR3 amino acids: CASSYEQTSWLDTQYF. The CDR3 nucleotides read TGTGCCAGCAGTTACGAACAGACTAGTTGGTTAGATACGCAGTATTTT.